This T cell receptor (beta chain) appears in the sequencing data of a study of naive and memory T cell subsets. An equimolar mix of two oligonucleotides served as the beta constant-region primer for TRBC1 and TRBC2. In TCRdb, the UMI-ligation and nested PCR reads were re-called with MiXCR into one record per CDR3 protein. The repertoire includes about 90,000 distinct CDR3 sequences, 7% to 8% of them detected once, and around 1.7% sits in the top ten. As regards this clonotype: Its antigen is undetermined.

Broader study findings: Over 85% of naive TCR sequences appeared only once, unlike memory subsets. Gini index rose across naive, CM, EM and EMRA in CD4 and CD8.

Sequenced material: central memory CD4+ T cells from blood. The sequence was obtained from a human donor in good health.

CDR3 amino acids: CSASWATADTQYF. CDR3 in DNA: TGCAGTGCTAGTTGGGCAACCGCAGATACGCAGTATTTT. This chain links TRBV20-1 with TRBJ2-3, with D unclear. This CDR3 comprises 13 residues. V was trimmed by 3 bases and J by 4 bases, leaving 11 bases between them. Germline V CDR1 and CDR2: DFQATT, SNEGSKA (reference sequence).